This T cell receptor (beta chain) was identified in a study of cytomegalovirus exposure and HLA in healthy donors. Broader study findings: Later genetic work tied a missense DCLRE1C variant to beta-chain V and J trimming.

Worth noting for this clone: Its antigen is as yet unknown. At the DNA level, this CDR3 is encoded by other sequences in the same sample as well.

This PCR relied on a set of 60 Vbeta primers and 13 Jbeta primers. TCRdb's table, derived via immunoSEQ multiplex PCR, lists solely in-frame clones and lacks some. Its table lists approximately 110,000 clones. This receptor was obtained from a man aged 18 to 30 in good health and CMV-seronegative. The sample taken for sequencing was PBMCs.

The CDR3 sequence: CASSDPGRRAFF. CDR3 sequence (DNA): TGTGCCAGCAGTGACCCCGGTCGGAGGGCTTTCTTT. The rearrangement joins TRBV25-1 to TRBJ1-1; D ambiguous. The CDR3 is 12 residues long. Germline CDR1 reads MGHDK; CDR2 reads SYGVNS. Trimming cost V 3 bases and J 11 bases, with 13 bases left between them.